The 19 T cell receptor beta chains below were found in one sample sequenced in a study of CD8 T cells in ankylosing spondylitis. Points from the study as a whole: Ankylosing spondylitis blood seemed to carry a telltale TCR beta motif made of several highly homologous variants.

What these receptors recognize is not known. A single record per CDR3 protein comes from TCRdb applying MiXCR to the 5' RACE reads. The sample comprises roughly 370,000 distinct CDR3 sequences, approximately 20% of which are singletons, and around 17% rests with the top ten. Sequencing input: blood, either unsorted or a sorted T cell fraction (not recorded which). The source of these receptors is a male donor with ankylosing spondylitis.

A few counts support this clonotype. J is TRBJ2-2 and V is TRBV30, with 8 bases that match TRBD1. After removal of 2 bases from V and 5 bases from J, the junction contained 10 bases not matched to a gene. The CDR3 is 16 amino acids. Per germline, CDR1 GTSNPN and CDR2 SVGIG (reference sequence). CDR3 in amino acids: CAWSIRTGSITGELFF. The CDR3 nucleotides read TGTGCCTGGAGTATCCGGACAGGGAGTATTACCGGGGAGCTGTTTTTT. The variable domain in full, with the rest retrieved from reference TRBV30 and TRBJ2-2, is SQTIHQWPATLVQPVGSPLSLECTVEGTSNPNLYWYRQAAGRGLQLLFYSVGIGQISSEVPQNLSASRPQDRQFILSSKKLLLSDSGFYLCAWSIRTGSITGELFFGEGSRLTVL.

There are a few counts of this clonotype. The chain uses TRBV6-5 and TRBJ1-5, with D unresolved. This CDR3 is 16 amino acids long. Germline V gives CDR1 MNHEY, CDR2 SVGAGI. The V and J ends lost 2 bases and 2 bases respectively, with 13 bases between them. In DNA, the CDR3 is TGTGCCAGCAGTTACAGTCGGTTGCAGGGCAATCAGCCCCAGCATTTT. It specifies CASSYSRLQGNQPQHF.

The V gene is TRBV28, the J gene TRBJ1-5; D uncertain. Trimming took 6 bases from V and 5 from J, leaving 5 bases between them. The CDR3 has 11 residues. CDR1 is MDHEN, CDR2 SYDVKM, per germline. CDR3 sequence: CASRSDQPQHF. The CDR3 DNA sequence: TGTGCCAGCAGAAGCGATCAGCCCCAGCATTTT.

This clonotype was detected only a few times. Here the CDR3 DNA reads TGTGCCAGCGGTTTAACCGGGACTAGCAACGGGGAGCTGTTTTTT. It yields the protein CASGLTGTSNGELFF. The gene calls are TRBV7-9 and TRBJ2-2, with 9 positions matching TRBD2. There are 15 residues in the CDR3. Trimming cost V 8 bases and J 7 bases; bases outside gene matches: 11. Germline assignment: CDR1 SEHNR and CDR2 FQNEAQ (reference sequence).

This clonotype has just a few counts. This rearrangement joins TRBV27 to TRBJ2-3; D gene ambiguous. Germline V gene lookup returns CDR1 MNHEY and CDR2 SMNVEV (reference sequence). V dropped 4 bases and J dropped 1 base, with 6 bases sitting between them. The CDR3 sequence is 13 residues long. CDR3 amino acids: CASSYQGTDTQYF. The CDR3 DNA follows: TGTGCCAGCAGTTATCAGGGCACAGATACGCAGTATTTT.

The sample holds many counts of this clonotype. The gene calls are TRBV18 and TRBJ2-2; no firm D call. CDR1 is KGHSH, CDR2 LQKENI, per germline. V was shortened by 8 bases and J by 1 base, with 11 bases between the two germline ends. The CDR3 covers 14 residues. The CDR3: CASSPRQNTGELFF. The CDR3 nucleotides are TGTGCCAGCAGCCCTAGACAGAACACCGGGGAGCTGTTTTTT.

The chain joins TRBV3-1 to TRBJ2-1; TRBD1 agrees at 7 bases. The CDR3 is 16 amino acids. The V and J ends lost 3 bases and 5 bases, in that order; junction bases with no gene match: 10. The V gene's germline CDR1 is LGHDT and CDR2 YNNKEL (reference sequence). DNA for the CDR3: TGTGCCAGCAGCCAGAATACAGGGGTCGCCCACAATGAGCAGTTCTTC. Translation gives CASSQNTGVAHNEQFF.

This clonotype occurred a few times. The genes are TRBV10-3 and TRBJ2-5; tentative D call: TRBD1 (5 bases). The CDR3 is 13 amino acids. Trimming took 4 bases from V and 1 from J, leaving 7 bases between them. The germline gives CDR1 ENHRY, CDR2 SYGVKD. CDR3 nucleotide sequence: TGTGCCATCAGTGGACAGACCCAAGAGACCCAGTACTTC. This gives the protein CAISGQTQETQYF.

CDR3 amino acids: CAISPLPSYEQYF. The CDR3 DNA sequence: TGTGCCATCAGCCCCCTGCCCTCCTACGAGCAGTACTTC. V and J are TRBV10-3 and TRBJ2-7; D call uncertain. Trimming left V 6 bases short and J 0 bases short, with 9 bases between. The V gene's germline CDR1 is ENHRY and CDR2 SYGVKD. This CDR3 spans 13 amino acids.

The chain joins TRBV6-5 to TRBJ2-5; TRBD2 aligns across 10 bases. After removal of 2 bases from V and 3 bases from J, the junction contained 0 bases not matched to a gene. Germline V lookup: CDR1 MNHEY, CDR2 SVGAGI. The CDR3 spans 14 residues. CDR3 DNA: TGTGCCAGCAGTTACCTAGCGGGGGAAGAGACCCAGTACTTC. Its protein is CASSYLAGEETQYF.

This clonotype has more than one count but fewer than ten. This CDR3 reads CASSLDPGAYEQYF. The CDR3, as DNA: TGCGCCAGCAGTCTTGACCCGGGGGCCTACGAGCAGTACTTC. This chain links TRBV5-1 with TRBJ2-7, with D perhaps matching TRBD2 (6 bases). The CDR3 has 14 residues. V was clipped by 5 bases and J by 2 bases, with 14 bases between them. In germline, CDR1 is SGHRS, CDR2 YFSETQ.

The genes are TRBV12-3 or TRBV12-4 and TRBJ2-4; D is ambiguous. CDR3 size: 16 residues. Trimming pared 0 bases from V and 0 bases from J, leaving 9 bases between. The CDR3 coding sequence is TGTGCCAGCAGTTTAGCATGGGCTTTAGCCAAAAACATTCAGTACTTC. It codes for CASSLAWALAKNIQYF.

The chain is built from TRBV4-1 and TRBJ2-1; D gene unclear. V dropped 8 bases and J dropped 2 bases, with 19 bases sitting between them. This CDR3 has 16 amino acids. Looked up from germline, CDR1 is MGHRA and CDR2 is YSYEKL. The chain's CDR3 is CASPQCECGPYNEQFF. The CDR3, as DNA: TGCGCCAGCCCCCAATGCGAGTGCGGACCCTACAATGAGCAGTTCTTC.

The DNA for the CDR3 is TGTGCCAGCCGCGCTGCAGGGATGTTACCTACGCAGTATTTT. It encodes CASRAAGMLPTQYF. The chain carries TRBV12-3 or TRBV12-4 and TRBJ2-3; a possible D gene is TRBD1 (5 bases). CDR3 size: 14 residues. The V end was cut by 8 bases, the J end by 8 bases, with 20 bases between.

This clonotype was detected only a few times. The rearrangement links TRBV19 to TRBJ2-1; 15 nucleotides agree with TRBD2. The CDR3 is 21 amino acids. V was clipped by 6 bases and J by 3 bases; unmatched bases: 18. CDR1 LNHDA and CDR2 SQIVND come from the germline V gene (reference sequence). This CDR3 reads CASSPRSRTSGRARLYNEQFF. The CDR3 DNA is TGTGCCAGTAGCCCTCGGTCGAGGACTAGCGGGAGGGCCCGTCTCTACAATGAGCAGTTCTTC.

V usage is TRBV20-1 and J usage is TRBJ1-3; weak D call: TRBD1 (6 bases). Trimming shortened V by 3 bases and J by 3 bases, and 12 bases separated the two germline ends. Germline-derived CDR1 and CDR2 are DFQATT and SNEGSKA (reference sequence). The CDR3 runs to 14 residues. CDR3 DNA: TGCAGTGCTAGGGGGCAGGGGTTTGGAAACACCATATATTTT. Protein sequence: CSARGQGFGNTIYF.

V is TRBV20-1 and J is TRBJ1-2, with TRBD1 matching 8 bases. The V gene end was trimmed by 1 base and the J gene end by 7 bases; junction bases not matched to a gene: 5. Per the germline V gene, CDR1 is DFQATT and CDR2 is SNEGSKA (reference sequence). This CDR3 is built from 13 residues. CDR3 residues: CSARATGDSGYTF. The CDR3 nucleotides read TGCAGTGCTAGAGCGACAGGGGATAGTGGCTACACCTTC.

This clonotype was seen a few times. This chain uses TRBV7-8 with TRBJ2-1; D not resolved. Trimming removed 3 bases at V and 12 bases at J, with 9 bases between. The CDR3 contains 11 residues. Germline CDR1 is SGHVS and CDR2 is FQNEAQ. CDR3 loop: CASSFDLAQFF. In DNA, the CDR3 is TGTGCCAGCAGCTTCGACTTGGCGCAGTTCTTC. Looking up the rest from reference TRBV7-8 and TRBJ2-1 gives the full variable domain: GAGVSQSPRYKVAKRGQDVALRCDPISGHVSLFWYQQALGQGPEFLTYFQNEAQLDKSGLPSDRFFAERPEGSVSTLKIQRTQQEDSAVYLCASSFDLAQFFGPGTRLTVL.

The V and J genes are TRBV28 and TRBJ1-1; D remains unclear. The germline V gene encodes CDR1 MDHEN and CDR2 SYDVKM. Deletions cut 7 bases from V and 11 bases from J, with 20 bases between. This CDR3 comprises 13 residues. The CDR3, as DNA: TGTGCCAGCACCCCCGGACTCCTAAAGGCGGCTTTCTTT. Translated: CASTPGLLKAAFF.